The subject of this entry is one TCR beta chain. Trimming took 2 bases from V and 4 from J, leaving 8 bases between them. Germline values: CDR1 WNHNN, CDR2 SYGVQD (reference sequence). The CDR3 extends over 13 amino acids. In the study's own analysis: Reference gene primers were amplified, and this amplification served to estimate nucleated cell counts. Assay: immunoSEQ multiplex PCR; the TCRdb copy retains only in-frame clones and omits some. The V and J calls and clone size are taken from that table; D and trimming were inferred from the DNA. Of 90,000 to 120,000 clones in the sample, about 90% are singletons; the top ten hold about 5.3%. This entry belongs to a study of blood T cell repertoires in COVID-19. Study background: T cells, B-cell-depleted T cells, or PBMCs supplied cDNA or gDNA.

What was sequenced was peripheral blood. This rearrangement joins TRBV10-1 to TRBJ1-2; D is possibly TRBD1 (5 bases). The receptor comes from a man aged 35 to 55 with active or convalescent COVID-19. The chain's CDR3 is CASSEQGSYGYTF. DNA of the CDR3: TGCGCCAGCAGTGAGCAGGGTAGCTATGGCTACACCTTC.